This TCR beta chain was profiled in a study of CD8 T cells in Susac syndrome. Per germline, CDR1 LNHNV and CDR2 YYDKDF (reference sequence). The ends lost 5 bases at V and 7 bases at J; junction bases unmatched: 10. The CDR3 totals 15 residues. In the case of this clonotype: Antigen unknown.

Random hexamers served to reverse transcribe roughly 0.5 to 1 ug RNA. Via MiXCR, TCRdb re-called the immunoSEQ multiplex PCR reads, giving one row per CDR3 protein. The top ten clones hold less than 0.15% of a sample with 100,000 to 150,000 distinct CDR3 sequences, under 96% of them seen once. Study-level results: In Susac patients, clonal expansion was not detected in CD4+ cells.

The source of this sequence is a human donor with Susac syndrome. Sequencing was carried out using CD4+ T cells from PBMCs. The rearrangement joins TRBV15 to TRBJ2-1; 8 bases align to TRBD2. Here the CDR3 reads CATSLRAGVENEQFF. Here the CDR3 DNA reads TGTGCCACCAGCTTACGAGCGGGAGTAGAGAATGAGCAGTTCTTC. Full variable domain (outside the CDR3, taken from reference TRBV15 and TRBJ2-1): DAMVIQNPRYQVTQFGKPVTLSCSQTLNHNVMYWYQQKSSQAPKLLFHYYDKDFNNEADTPDNFQSRRPNTSFCFLDIRSPGLGDTAMYLCATSLRAGVENEQFFGPGTRLTVL.